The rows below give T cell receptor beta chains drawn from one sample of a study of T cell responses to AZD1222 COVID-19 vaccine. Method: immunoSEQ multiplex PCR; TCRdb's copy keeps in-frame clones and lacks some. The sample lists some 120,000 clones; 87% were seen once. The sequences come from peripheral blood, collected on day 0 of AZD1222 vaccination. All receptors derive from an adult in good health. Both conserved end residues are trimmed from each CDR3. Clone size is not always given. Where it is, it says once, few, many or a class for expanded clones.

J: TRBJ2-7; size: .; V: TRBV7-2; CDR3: ASSLERTGEQY
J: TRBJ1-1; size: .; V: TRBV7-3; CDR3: ASSSGPEMGTEAF
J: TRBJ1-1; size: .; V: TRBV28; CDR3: ASSSLDRGLNTEAF
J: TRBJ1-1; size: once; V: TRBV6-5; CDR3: TTGTGMIEAF
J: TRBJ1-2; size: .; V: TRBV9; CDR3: ASSSETGDNYGYT
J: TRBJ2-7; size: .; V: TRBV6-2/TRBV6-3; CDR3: ASSYPPGGYEQY
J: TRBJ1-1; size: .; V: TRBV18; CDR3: ASSPPSGNTEAF
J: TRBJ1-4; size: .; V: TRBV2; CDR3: ASSLDRVNEKLF
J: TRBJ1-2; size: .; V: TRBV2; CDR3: ASFSLWNYGYT
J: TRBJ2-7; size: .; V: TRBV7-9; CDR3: ASSADRGHEQY
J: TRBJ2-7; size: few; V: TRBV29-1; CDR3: SVTQQGNEQY
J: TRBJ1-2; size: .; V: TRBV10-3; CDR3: AISPTTRDSKGYGYT
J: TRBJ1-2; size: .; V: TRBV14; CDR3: ASSSTGAINYGYT
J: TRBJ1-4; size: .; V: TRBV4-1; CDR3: ASSQGMRDRGRRNEKLF
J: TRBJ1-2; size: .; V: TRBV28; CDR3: ASSLRGDYGYT
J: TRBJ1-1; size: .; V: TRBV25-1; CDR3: ASSDPGGGLLNTEAF
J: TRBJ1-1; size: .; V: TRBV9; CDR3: ASSPPQGRGSTEAF
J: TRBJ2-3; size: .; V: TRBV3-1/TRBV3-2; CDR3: ASSQYDTQY
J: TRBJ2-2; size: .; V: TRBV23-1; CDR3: ASNHPGGRNTGELF
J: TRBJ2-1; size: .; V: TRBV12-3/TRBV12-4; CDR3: ASSLRDFNEQF
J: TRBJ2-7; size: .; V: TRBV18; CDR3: ASSPGTGGSPGY
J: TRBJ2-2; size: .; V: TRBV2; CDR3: ASSAWTGLQTGELF
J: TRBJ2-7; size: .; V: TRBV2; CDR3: ASRISSGGLPEQY
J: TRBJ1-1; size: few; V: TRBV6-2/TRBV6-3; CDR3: ASSTQGAVHTEAF
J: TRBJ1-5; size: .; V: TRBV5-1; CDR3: ASRQTPYSNQPQH
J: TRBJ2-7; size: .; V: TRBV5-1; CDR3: ASSLVAGAPNEQY
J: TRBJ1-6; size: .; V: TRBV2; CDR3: ASSVGAYNSPLH
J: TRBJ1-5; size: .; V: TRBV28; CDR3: ASSPIGGRSQPQH
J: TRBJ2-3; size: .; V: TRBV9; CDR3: ASSVGPGATDTQY
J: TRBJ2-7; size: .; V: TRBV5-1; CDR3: ASSLQGLAGGLYEQY
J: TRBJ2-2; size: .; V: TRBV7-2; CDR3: ASSLLPGDTGELF
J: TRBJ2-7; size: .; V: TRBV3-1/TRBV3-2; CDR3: ASSQRGLGYEQY
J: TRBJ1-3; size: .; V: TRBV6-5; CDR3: ASSLGQGGSGNTIY
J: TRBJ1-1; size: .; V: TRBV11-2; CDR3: ASSLDSDRNTEAF
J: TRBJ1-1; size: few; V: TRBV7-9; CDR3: ASTLDGNTEAF
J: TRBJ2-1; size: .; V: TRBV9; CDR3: ASSPKSGFYNEQF
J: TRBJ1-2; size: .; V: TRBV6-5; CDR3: ASSYSIKPANYGYT
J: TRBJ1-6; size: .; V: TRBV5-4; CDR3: ASSIPGRSHSPLH
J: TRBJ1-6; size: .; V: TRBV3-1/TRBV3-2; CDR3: ASSQGQGGSPLH
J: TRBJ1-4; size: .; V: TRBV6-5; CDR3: ASRTMGATNEKLF
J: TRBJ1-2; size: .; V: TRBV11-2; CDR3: ASSEIQGLNYGYT
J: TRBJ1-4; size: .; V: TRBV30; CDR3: AWSKKDNEKLF
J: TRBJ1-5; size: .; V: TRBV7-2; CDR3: ASSGGGNQPQH
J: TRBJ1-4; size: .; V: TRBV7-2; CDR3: ASSSTRDSNEKLF
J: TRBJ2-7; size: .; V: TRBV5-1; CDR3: ASSLGAFSSYEQY